The 8 T cell receptor beta chains given below trace back to one sample, sequenced in a study of blood T cell repertoires in COVID-19. Libraries were prepared by immunoSEQ multiplex PCR; TCRdb keeps only in-frame clonotypes and omits some of them. This table holds 350,000 or so clones, around 88% found once. The material sequenced was peripheral blood. The receptors shown here come from a young man with active or convalescent COVID-19.

The genes are TRBV14 and TRBJ2-2, with 10 bases lining up with TRBD1. The CDR3 runs to 16 residues. V trimming: 3 bases; J trimming: 2 bases; junction bases outside the gene matches: 3. Germline values: CDR1 SGHDN, CDR2 FVKESK. The CDR3 loop is CASSHDRGPNTGELFF. The DNA for the CDR3 is TGTGCCAGCAGCCACGACAGGGGGCCCAACACCGGGGAGCTGTTTTTT. Filled out from reference TRBV14 and TRBJ2-2, the complete variable domain reads EAGVTQFPSHSVIEKGQTVTLRCDPISGHDNLYWYRRVMGKEIKFLLHFVKESKQDESGMPNNRFLAERTGGTYSTLKVQPAELEDSGVYFCASSHDRGPNTGELFFGEGSRLTVL.

V and J are TRBV30 and TRBJ2-1; 7 bases are a match to TRBD1. Germline CDR1 reads GTSNPN; CDR2 reads SVGIG (reference sequence). J gave up 7 bases and V 8 bases, and 8 bases lay outside the gene matches. This CDR3 comprises 12 residues. The CDR3 region is CAARSRGNEQFF. The CDR3 DNA follows: TGTGCCGCTCGTTCCAGGGGGAATGAGCAGTTCTTC. Variable domain in full (rest from reference TRBV30 and TRBJ2-1): SQTIHQWPATLVQPVGSPLSLECTVEGTSNPNLYWYRQAAGRGLQLLFYSVGIGQISSEVPQNLSASRPQDRQFILSSKKLLLSDSGFYLCAARSRGNEQFFGPGTRLTVL.

The V call is TRBV9, the J call TRBJ2-3, with 8 bases identical to TRBD2. Trimming removed 0 bases from V and 2 bases from J; junction bases left unmatched: 14. The CDR3 contains 19 residues. Looked up from germline, CDR1 is SGDLS and CDR2 is YYNGEE. The CDR3: CASSVARGLGGGTTDTQYF. The CDR3 bases are TGTGCCAGCAGCGTAGCCCGGGGGCTTGGCGGGGGGACCACAGATACGCAGTATTTT.

V usage is TRBV30 and J usage is TRBJ2-1, with 7 bases that match TRBD2. The germline gives CDR1 GTSNPN, CDR2 SVGIG (reference sequence). The CDR3 has 16 residues. V gave up 0 bases and J gave up 6 bases; unmatched junction bases: 11. The CDR3 sequence is CAWSVLGGRFGNEQFF. The CDR3 bases are TGTGCCTGGAGTGTTCTAGGCGGGAGATTCGGCAATGAGCAGTTCTTC.

The V and J genes are TRBV30 and TRBJ1-5; TRBD1 matches 8 bases. Per the germline V gene, CDR1 is GTSNPN and CDR2 is SVGIG (reference sequence). J lost 0 bases, V lost 0 bases, and 10 bases had no gene match. This CDR3 is built from 18 residues. CDR3 sequence reads: CAWSVGRTGFYSNQPQHF. CDR3 DNA: TGTGCCTGGAGTGTGGGGCGGACAGGGTTTTATAGCAATCAGCCCCAGCATTTT.

The rearrangement links TRBV4-3 to TRBJ1-2, with D possibly being TRBD1 (6 bases). CDR1 LGHNA and CDR2 YSLEER come from the germline V gene. The CDR3 loop spans 15 amino acids. The V end lost 3 bases, the J end lost 2 bases, and 13 bases lay between the germline ends. The CDR3 sequence: CASSQRDRLNYGYTF. In DNA, the CDR3 is TGCGCCAGCAGCCAGAGAGACAGGTTAAACTATGGCTACACCTTC.

The V gene is TRBV5-1, the J gene TRBJ2-5; 8 nucleotides align to TRBD2. Germline loops: CDR1 SGHRS, CDR2 YFSETQ. The CDR3 length is 14 residues. Unmatched junction bases numbered 8, after V lost 6 bases and J lost 4 bases. The CDR3 reads CASIPPGGAETQYF. For the CDR3, the DNA is TGCGCCAGCATCCCCCCCGGGGGGGCAGAGACCCAGTACTTC.

The chain employs TRBV5-8 and TRBJ2-1; D is possibly TRBD2 (7 bases). Between the trimmed V and J ends, which lost 4 bases and 7 bases, there was a span of 18 bases. The CDR3 extends over 15 amino acids. Germline CDR1 is SGHTS and CDR2 is YDEGEE. This CDR3 is CASSEGGRLWNEQFF. The CDR3 nucleotides read TGTGCCAGCAGCGAGGGGGGGCGGTTGTGGAATGAGCAGTTCTTC. The full variable domain, in which reference TRBV5-8 and TRBJ2-1 provide the parts outside the CDR3, is EAGVTQSPTHLIKTRGQQATLRCSPISGHTSVYWYQQALGLGLQFLLWYDEGEERNRGNFPPRFSGRQFPNYSSELNVNALELEDSALYLCASSEGGRLWNEQFFGPGTRLTVL.